The next 20 T cell receptor beta chains were all read from a single sample in a study of T cells in Graves' hyperthyroidism and ophthalmopathy. Amplified regions were TCR beta CDR3 sequences from RNA transcripts. First-round RT-PCR with HTBI primers amplified the TCR CDR3 region. MiXCR was run by TCRdb on the multiplex PCR reads, yielding one entry per CDR3 protein. The sample has just under 750,000 distinct CDR3 sequences, around a third seen once. The sample consisted of blood. The receptors here all came from a woman between 35 and 50 years old with Graves' hyperthyroidism.

The chain carries TRBV27 and TRBJ2-7; 10 bases are shared with TRBD1. This CDR3 spans 14 amino acids. CDR1 is MNHEY, CDR2 SMNVEV, per germline (reference sequence). Losses at the gene ends were 6 bases for V and 3 bases for J; bases not matched to a gene: 5. This chain's CDR3 is CASSLRDRGYEQYF. The DNA for the CDR3 is TGTGCCAGCAGCCTAAGGGACAGGGGCTACGAGCAGTACTTC.

Only one count was recorded for this clonotype. A read error may account for a junction end that differs from germline. The chain has TRBV12-5 and TRBJ1-4, with 7 positions matching TRBD1. Germline lookup yields CDR1 LGHNT and CDR2 FRNRAP. CDR3 size: 16 residues. CDR3: CASGLEGGGTNEKLFF. The CDR3, as DNA: TGTGCTAGTGGCTTGGAAGGGGGCGGAACTAATGAAAAACTGTTTTTT.

This clonotype was detected many times. The chain has TRBV20-1 and TRBJ1-6, with D unresolved. The CDR3 extends over 13 amino acids. CDR1 is DFQATT, CDR2 SNEGSKA, per germline (reference sequence). V was pared by 3 bases and J by 6 bases, with 9 bases between. In DNA, the CDR3 is TGCAGTGCTAGTGGGCTTGGTAATTCACCCCTCCACTTT. This encodes CSASGLGNSPLHF.

The chain recombines TRBV6-2 or TRBV6-3 with TRBJ2-7; 8 bases are shared with TRBD2. Per the germline V gene, CDR1 is MNHEY and CDR2 is SVGEGT. V was clipped by 4 bases and J by 2 bases; unmatched bases: 4. The CDR3 runs 14 residues. The CDR3 bases are TGTGCCAGCAGTTCTCGGGAGGGAACCTACGAGCAGTACTTC. It specifies CASSSREGTYEQYF.

The chain has TRBV20-1 and TRBJ2-5, with TRBD2 matching over 9 bases. CDR1 is DFQATT, CDR2 SNEGSKA, per germline (reference sequence). The CDR3 runs 15 residues. Germline trimming cut 3 bases from V and 3 bases from J; bases unmatched to any gene: 8. The CDR3, as DNA: TGCAGTGCTAGGGGGTGGCTAGCGGGGAAAGAGACCCAGTACTTC. As protein: CSARGWLAGKETQYF.

This clonotype was found a few times. The CDR3 region has the DNA TGTGCCAGCAGCTTGGGGGTCAAGGTCGATGAAAAACTGTTTTTT. The encoded protein is CASSLGVKVDEKLFF. V usage is TRBV7-9 and J usage is TRBJ1-4, with D possibly TRBD1 on 5 matching bases. Trimming took 3 bases from V and 6 from J, leaving 14 bases between them. CDR1 and CDR2 from the germline V gene are SEHNR and FQNEAQ (reference sequence). The CDR3 runs to 15 residues.

The V and J genes are TRBV20-1 and TRBJ2-2; tentative D call: TRBD1 (7 bases). This CDR3 is built from 16 residues. Germline loops: CDR1 DFQATT, CDR2 SNEGSKA (reference sequence). Trimming removed 3 bases from V and 1 base from J, with 15 bases in between. CDR3 sequence (DNA): TGCAGTGCTAGTTGGGCAGGGGGGATGAACACCGGGGAGCTGTTTTTT. Its protein product is CSASWAGGMNTGELFF.

V and J are TRBV9 and TRBJ1-2; D ambiguous. The CDR3 has 13 residues. CDR1 is SGDLS, CDR2 YYNGEE, per germline. Trimming took 10 bases from V and 5 from J, leaving 18 bases between them. The CDR3 region is CAWAPAGKYGYTF. The DNA of the CDR3 is TGTGCCTGGGCGCCGGCGGGGAAATATGGCTACACCTTC.

This clonotype was counted ten times or more. The chain is built from TRBV5-8 and TRBJ1-6; a weak D match, TRBD1 (5 bases). Germline CDR1 is SGHTS and CDR2 is YDEGEE. The CDR3 runs to 16 residues. The ends were cut back, 0 bases at V and 10 bases at J, with 17 bases in the middle. The CDR3 DNA is TGTGCCAGCAGCTTGGAACGGCAGGGCGGATACTCACCCCTCCACTTT. This sequence encodes CASSLERQGGYSPLHF.

This clonotype showed up just a few times. This chain connects TRBV19 to TRBJ2-2; TRBD2 is a possible D gene (6 bases). CDR3 length equals 15 residues. V was trimmed by 9 bases and J by 1 base, leaving 15 bases between them. Germline values: CDR1 LNHDA, CDR2 SQIVND (reference sequence). CDR3 in amino acids: CASGVGGRNTGELFF. The CDR3 DNA is TGTGCCAGCGGCGTGGGGGGACGGAACACCGGGGAGCTGTTTTTT.

This clonotype has more than one count but fewer than ten. This chain connects TRBV5-1 to TRBJ2-5; TRBD1 matches 7 bases. This CDR3 region has 13 residues. CDR1 and CDR2 (germline): SGHRS, YFSETQ. Germline trimming cut 4 bases from V and 3 bases from J; bases unmatched to any gene: 3. The CDR3 loop is CASSRDSKETQYF. CDR3 DNA sequence: TGCGCCAGCAGCAGGGACAGTAAAGAGACCCAGTACTTC.

The genes are TRBV19 and TRBJ1-5; D unresolved. The germline gives CDR1 LNHDA, CDR2 SQIVND (reference sequence). The CDR3 runs to 15 residues. Trimming shortened V by 1 base and J by 4 bases, and 11 bases separated the two germline ends. The CDR3 nucleotides read TGTGCCAGTAGTATAGTAATGGGGAAAAATCAGCCCCAGCATTTT. Translating it yields CASSIVMGKNQPQHF.

At least ten counts were recorded for this clonotype. V is TRBV20-1 and J is TRBJ1-1; D ambiguous. CDR1 and CDR2 (germline): DFQATT, SNEGSKA (reference sequence). The CDR3 length is 12 residues. V lost 6 bases and J 1 base, leaving 9 bases between the germline ends. The CDR3 nucleotides read TGCAGTGCACTGAGACAGAACACTGAAGCTTTCTTT. Encoded protein: CSALRQNTEAFF.

CDR3 sequence (DNA): TGTGCCAGCTCCCGGTCGGGGTTTCCCTACGAGCAGTACTTC. Translated: CASSRSGFPYEQYF. This chain joins TRBV7-9 and TRBJ2-7; tentatively, D is TRBD2 (5 bases). The germline gives CDR1 SEHNR, CDR2 FQNEAQ (reference sequence). V lost 8 bases to trimming and J lost 2 bases, with 16 bases between them. The CDR3 is made up of 14 amino acids.

As for this clonotype: This may stem from a read error, because a much larger clone lies one nucleotide away. The J gene is TRBJ2-5, the V gene TRBV20-1; 7 bases agree with TRBD2. This CDR3 contains 13 residues. CDR1 is DFQATT, CDR2 SNEGSKA, per germline (reference sequence). V lost 1 base, J lost 5 bases, and 4 bases stayed unmatched. The CDR3 coding sequence is TGCAGTGCTAGAGGGGCGGGAGCGGAGACCCAGTACTTC. Translation gives CSARGAGAETQYF.

J is TRBJ1-1 and V is TRBV2; D gene ambiguous. This CDR3 comprises 15 residues. The V gene's germline CDR1 is SNHLY and CDR2 FYNNEI. V was cut by 8 bases and J by 1 base, with 17 bases left in between. The chain's CDR3 is CASRLSYTTNTEAFF. The CDR3 nucleotides read TGTGCCAGCCGGCTATCATACACAACGAACACTGAAGCTTTCTTT. Together with reference TRBV2 and TRBJ1-1, the CDR3 gives the full variable domain: EPEVTQTPSHQVTQMGQEVILRCVPISNHLYFYWYRQILGQKVEFLVSFYNNEISEKSEIFDDQFSVERPDGSNFTLKIRSTKLEDSAMYFCASRLSYTTNTEAFFGQGTRLTVV.

This clonotype was detected ten times or more. The chain joins TRBV4-3 to TRBJ1-5, with D possibly being TRBD1 (6 bases). The CDR3 spans 15 residues. The germline gives CDR1 LGHNA, CDR2 YSLEER. Trimming pared 1 base from V and 5 bases from J, leaving 12 bases between. CDR3 region: CASSQGWSGDQPQHF. For the CDR3, the DNA is TGCGCCAGCAGCCAAGGATGGTCAGGGGATCAGCCCCAGCATTTT.

In its sample, this clonotype was seen once. The J gene is TRBJ2-6, the V gene TRBV4-2; maybe TRBD2 (6 bases). Germline V gene sequence: CDR1 LGHNA, CDR2 YNFKEQ. The germline V and J ends were trimmed by 1 base and 4 bases, with 11 bases remaining between them. The CDR3 is 16 amino acids. The CDR3, as DNA: TGTGCCAGCAGCCAAGTCGGAGGGCACGGGGCCAACGTCCTGACTTTC. It specifies CASSQVGGHGANVLTF.

Regarding this clonotype: The junction and the germline gene differ at one end; a read error may be behind it. The chain joins TRBV10-1 to TRBJ2-3; D may be TRBD2 (6 bases). This CDR3 has 13 amino acids. CDR1 and CDR2 (germline): WNHNN, SYGVQD (reference sequence). CDR3 sequence: CASSDPGADAQYF. The CDR3 DNA follows: TGCGCCAGCAGTGATCCGGGAGCAGATGCGCAGTATTTT.

This clonotype was seen only a few times. Germline and junction disagree at one end, which may indicate a read error. The V and J genes are TRBV7-3 and TRBJ2-7; D may be TRBD1 (6 bases). Germline V gene lookup returns CDR1 SGHTA and CDR2 FQGTGA. The length of the CDR3 is 17 residues. For the CDR3, the DNA is TGCGCCAGCAGCCGGCCGCCTTTGGGGGCTGGCGCCTACGAGCAGTACTTC. Its protein product is CASSRPPLGAGAYEQYF.